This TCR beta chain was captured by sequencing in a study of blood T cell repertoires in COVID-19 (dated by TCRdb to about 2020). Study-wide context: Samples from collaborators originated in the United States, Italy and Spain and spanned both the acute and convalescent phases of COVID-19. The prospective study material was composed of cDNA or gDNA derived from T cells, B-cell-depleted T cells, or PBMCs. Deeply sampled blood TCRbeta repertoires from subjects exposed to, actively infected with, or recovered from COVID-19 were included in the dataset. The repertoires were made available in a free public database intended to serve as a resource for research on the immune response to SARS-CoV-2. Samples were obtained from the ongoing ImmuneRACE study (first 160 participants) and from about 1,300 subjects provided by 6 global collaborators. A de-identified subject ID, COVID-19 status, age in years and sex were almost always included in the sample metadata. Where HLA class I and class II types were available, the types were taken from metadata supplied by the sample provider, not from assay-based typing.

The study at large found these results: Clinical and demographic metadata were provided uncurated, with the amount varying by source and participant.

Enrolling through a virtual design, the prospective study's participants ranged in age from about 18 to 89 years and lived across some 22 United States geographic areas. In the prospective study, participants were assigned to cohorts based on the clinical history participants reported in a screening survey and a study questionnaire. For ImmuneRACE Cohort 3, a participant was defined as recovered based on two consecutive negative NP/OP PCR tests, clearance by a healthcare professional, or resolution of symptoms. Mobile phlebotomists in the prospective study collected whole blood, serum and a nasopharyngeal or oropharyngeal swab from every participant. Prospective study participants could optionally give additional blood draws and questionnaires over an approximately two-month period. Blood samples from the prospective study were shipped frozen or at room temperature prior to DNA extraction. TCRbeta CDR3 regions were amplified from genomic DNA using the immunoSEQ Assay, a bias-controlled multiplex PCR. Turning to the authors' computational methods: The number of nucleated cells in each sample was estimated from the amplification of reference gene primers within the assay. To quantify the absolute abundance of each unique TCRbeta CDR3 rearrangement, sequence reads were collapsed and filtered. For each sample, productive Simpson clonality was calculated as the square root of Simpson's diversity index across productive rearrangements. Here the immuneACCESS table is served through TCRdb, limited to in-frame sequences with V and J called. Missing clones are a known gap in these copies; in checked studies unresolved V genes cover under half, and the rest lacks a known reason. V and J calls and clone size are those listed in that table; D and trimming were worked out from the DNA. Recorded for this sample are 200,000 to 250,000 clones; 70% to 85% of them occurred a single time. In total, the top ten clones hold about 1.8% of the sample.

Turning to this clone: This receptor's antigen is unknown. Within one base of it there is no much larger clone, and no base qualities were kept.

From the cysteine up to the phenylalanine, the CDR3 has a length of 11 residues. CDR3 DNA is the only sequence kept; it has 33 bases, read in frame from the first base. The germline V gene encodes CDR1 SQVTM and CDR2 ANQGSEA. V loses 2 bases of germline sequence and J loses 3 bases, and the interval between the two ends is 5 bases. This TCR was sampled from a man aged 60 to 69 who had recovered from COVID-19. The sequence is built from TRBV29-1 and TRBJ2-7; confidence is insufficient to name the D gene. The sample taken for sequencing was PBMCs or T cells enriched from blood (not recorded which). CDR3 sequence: CSVENSYEQYF. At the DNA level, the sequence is TGCAGCGTTGAAAACAGCTACGAGCAGTACTTC.